Following are 5 T cell receptor beta chains from one sample sequenced in a study of stem cell transplantation in POMP-related autoinflammatory disease (dated by TCRdb to the early 2020s). In light of the paper, this sample's time point label describes: before hematopoietic stem cell transplant. The library was built by means of the immunoSEQ multiplex PCR assay. Drawn from immuneACCESS, this table holds only the in-frame rearrangements with V and J called that TCRdb kept. Clones are partly lost; checked studies trace under half to an unresolved V gene and leave the rest unexplained. A total of fewer than 30,000 clones appear in this sample, more than 75% of them only once. The ten largest clones capture approximately 2.3% of the sample. The sample here was CD4+ T cells from PBMCs, taken before stem cell transplantation. The receptors come from a human donor with POMP-related autoinflammation and immune dysregulation (PRAID).

The chain uses TRBV5-8 and TRBJ2-1, with 10 nucleotides matching TRBD1. With 4 bases clipped from V and 7 bases from J, the junction kept 11 bases outside the gene matches. The CDR3 is 16 residues long. The V gene's germline CDR1 is SGHTS and CDR2 YDEGEE. The CDR3 nucleotides are TGTGCCAGCAGCCGCGGGACAGGGGCACTGGTAAATGAGCAGTTCTTC. Its translation: CASSRGTGALVNEQFF.

The chain carries TRBV7-6 and TRBJ2-5; D assignment may be TRBD1 or TRBD2 (5 bases each). This CDR3 is built from 15 residues. V gave up 3 bases and J gave up 2 bases, with 13 bases separating them. Germline loops: CDR1 SGHVS, CDR2 FNYEAQ. CDR3: CASSFFPGAQETQYF. DNA for the CDR3: TGTGCCAGCAGCTTTTTCCCCGGGGCACAAGAGACCCAGTACTTC.

The chain combines TRBV7-9 with TRBJ2-6, with TRBD1 matching 7 bases. The CDR3 contains 18 residues. Germline CDR1 and CDR2: SEHNR and FQNEAQ (reference sequence). V lost 5 bases to trimming and J lost 0 bases; unmatched junction nucleotides: 10. The CDR3 loop is CASSLHGTATSGANVLTF. CDR3 DNA sequence: TGTGCCAGCAGCCTCCATGGGACAGCTACCTCTGGGGCCAACGTCCTGACTTTC.

This chain joins TRBV28 and TRBJ2-5, with D maybe TRBD1 (6 bases). The CDR3 sequence is 13 residues long. Germline V lookup: CDR1 MDHEN, CDR2 SYDVKM. V lost 2 bases to trimming and J lost 10 bases, with 14 bases between them. The CDR3 DNA is TGTGCCAGCAGTTTACCCCGCCGACAGGACCAGTACTTC. It is translated as CASSLPRRQDQYF.

This chain connects TRBV5-1 to TRBJ2-7; 10 bases are shared with TRBD2. Losses at the gene ends were 4 bases for V and 2 bases for J; bases not matched to a gene: 9. The CDR3 runs 16 residues. Looked up from germline, CDR1 is SGHRS and CDR2 is YFSETQ. This chain's CDR3 is CASSPDSGGTPYEQYF. The CDR3 DNA reads as TGCGCCAGCAGCCCCGATAGCGGGGGGACCCCCTACGAGCAGTACTTC.